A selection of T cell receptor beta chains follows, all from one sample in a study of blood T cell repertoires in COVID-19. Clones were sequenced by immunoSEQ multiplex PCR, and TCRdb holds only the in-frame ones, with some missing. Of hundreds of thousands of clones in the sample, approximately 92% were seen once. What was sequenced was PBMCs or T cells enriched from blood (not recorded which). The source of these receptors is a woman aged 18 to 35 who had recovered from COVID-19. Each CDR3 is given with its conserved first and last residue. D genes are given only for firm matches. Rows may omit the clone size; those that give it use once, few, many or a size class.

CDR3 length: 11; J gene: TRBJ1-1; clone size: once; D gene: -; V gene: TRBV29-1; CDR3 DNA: TGCAGCGCCTCCCGCCAGGGTGAAGCTTTCTTT; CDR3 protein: CSASRQGEAFF
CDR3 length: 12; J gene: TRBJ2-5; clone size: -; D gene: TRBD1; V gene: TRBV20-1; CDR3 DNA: TGCAGTGCTAGTTTCCCAGGGGGGACCCAGTACTTC; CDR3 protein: CSASFPGGTQYF
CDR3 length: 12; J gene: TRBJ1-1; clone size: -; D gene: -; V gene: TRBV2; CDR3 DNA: TGTGCCAGCAGTGACAAGAACACTGAAGCTTTCTTT; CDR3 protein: CASSDKNTEAFF
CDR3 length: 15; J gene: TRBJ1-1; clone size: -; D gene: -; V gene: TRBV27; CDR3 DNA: TGTGCCACCTATGCCCTTAGCTCGCGCGACACTGAAGCTTTCTTT; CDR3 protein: CATYALSSRDTEAFF
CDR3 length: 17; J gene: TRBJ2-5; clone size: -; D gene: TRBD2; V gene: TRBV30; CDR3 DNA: TGTGCCTGGGGCAGAAGCGGGGCCTCTGACTACCAAGAGACCCAGTACTTC; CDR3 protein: CAWGRSGASDYQETQYF
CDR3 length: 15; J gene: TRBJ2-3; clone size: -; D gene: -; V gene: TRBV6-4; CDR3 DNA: TGTGCCAGCAGTGACTCCAGCGGCGGCACAGATACGCAGTATTTT; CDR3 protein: CASSDSSGGTDTQYF
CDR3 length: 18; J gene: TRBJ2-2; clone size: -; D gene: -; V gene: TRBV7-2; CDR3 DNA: TGTGCCAGCAGCTTAAGGGGCAGGGCTGCCGCGAACACCGGGGAGCTGTTTTTT; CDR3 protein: CASSLRGRAAANTGELFF
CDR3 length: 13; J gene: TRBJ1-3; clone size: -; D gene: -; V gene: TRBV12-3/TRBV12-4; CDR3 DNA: TGTGCCAGCAGTTCCGCTGTCCGGGACACCATATATTTT; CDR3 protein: CASSSAVRDTIYF
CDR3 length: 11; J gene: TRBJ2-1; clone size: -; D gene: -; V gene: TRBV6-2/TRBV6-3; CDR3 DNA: TGTGCCAGCAGTAGAACTGATGAGCAGTTCTTC; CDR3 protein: CASSRTDEQFF
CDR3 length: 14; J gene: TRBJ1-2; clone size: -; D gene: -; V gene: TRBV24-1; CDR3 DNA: TGTGCCACCATGAAGGGGCCGTCTAACTATGGCTACACCTTC; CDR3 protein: CATMKGPSNYGYTF
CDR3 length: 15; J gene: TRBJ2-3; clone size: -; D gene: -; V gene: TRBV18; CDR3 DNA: TGTGCCAGCTCAACACCACTTGTCAGCACAGATACGCAGTATTTT; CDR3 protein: CASSTPLVSTDTQYF
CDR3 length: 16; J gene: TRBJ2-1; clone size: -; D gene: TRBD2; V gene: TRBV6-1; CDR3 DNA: TGTGCCAGCAGTGAGTTTGGGAGCGGGGGGTACAATGAGCAGTTCTTC; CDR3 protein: CASSEFGSGGYNEQFF
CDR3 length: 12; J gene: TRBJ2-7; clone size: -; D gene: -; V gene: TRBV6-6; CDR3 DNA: TGTGCCAGCCGGGGGCGGGAGTTCGAGCAGTACTTC; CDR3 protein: CASRGREFEQYF
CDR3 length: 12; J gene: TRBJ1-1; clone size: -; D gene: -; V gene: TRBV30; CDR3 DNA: TGTGCCTGGAGTGTCTCGTACACTGAAGCTTTCTTT; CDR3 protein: CAWSVSYTEAFF
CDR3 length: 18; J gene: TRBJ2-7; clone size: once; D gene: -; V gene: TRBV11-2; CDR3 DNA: TGTGCCAGCAGCTTAGTTGTTCTTTATTCGGACTTAGCCTACGAGCAGTACTTC; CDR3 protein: CASSLVVLYSDLAYEQYF
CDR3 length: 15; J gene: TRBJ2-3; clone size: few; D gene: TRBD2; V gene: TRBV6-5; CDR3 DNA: TGTGCCAGCAGCCGCGGGGGGGCTAACTCAGATACGCAGTATTTT; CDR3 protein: CASSRGGANSDTQYF
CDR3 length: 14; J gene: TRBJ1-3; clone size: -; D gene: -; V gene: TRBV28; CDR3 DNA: TGTGCCAGCAGTTTGGTAGGGGCGGGAAACACCATATATTTT; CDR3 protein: CASSLVGAGNTIYF
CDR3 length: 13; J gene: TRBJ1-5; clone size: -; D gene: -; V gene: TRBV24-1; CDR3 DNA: TGTGCCACCAGTGCGGTTAGCAATCAGCCCCAGCATTTT; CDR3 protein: CATSAVSNQPQHF
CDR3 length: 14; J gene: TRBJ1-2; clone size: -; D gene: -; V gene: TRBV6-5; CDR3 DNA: TGTGCCAGCAGTCTATCGGGGGGCGACTATGGCTACACCTTC; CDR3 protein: CASSLSGGDYGYTF
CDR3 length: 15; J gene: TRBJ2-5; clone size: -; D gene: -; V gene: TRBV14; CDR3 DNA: TGTGCCAGCAGCCAAGAGTACAGTGCCCGAGAGACCCAGTACTTC; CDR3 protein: CASSQEYSARETQYF
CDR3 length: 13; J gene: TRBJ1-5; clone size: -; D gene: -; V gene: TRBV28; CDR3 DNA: TGTGCCAGCAGTACTCCCCATCTCGGGCCCCAGCATTTT; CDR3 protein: CASSTPHLGPQHF
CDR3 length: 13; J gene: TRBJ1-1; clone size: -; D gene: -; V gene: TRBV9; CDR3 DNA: TGTGCCAGCAGCGTAAACAACCCCCAAGAAGCTTTCTTT; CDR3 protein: CASSVNNPQEAFF
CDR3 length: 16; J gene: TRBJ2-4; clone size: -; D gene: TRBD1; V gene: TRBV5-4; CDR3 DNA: TGTGCCAGCAGCTTGGACAGGGGGCTCGGCAAAAACATTCAGTACTTC; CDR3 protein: CASSLDRGLGKNIQYF
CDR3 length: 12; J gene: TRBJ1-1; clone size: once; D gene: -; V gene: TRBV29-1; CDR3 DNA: TGCAGCGTCTCGGACTTCGGGACTGAAGCTTTCTTT; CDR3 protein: CSVSDFGTEAFF